The clone carrying this TCR beta chain has more than one count but fewer than ten. Antigen: not known. CDR3 length: 14 residues. Germline V gene data show CDR1 as LGHNA and CDR2 as YSLEER. The V and J ends lost 3 bases and 8 bases, in that order; junction bases with no gene match: 4. This sample's time point: persistent/refractory GD, antithyroid drugs over 5 years with positive TRAb. After RNA was extracted from PBMCs, the TCR library was made from it. A roughly 9-milliliter sample of peripheral blood was drawn into EDTA tubes. The record originates from a study of regulatory T cells in long-lasting Graves disease. Overall study findings and caveats: Analyses excluded thyroid tissue, covering peripheral blood alone. Clonotypes that were public and shared totalled roughly 3,000 in persistent patients versus 750 to 1,000 in new patients. Newly diagnosed disease favored TRBV20-1 and TRBJ2-1 over persistent disease.

With iRepertoire HTBI primers and Arm-PCR of CDR3 regions, TCR beta libraries were built. TCRdb called the multiplex PCR reads again in MiXCR, with one record for every CDR3 protein. The sample holds approximately 400,000 distinct CDR3 sequences, around a quarter seen once. This specimen was peripheral blood mononuclear cells (PBMCs), taken when the disease was refractory, from a patient treated with antithyroid drugs. V is TRBV4-3 and J is TRBJ2-5, with 12 bases lining up with TRBD2. This clonotype originated in a female donor with Graves disease. The CDR3 sequence: CASSQTTSGSTQYF. The CDR3 DNA reads as TGCGCCAGCAGCCAGACGACTAGCGGGAGTACCCAGTACTTC.